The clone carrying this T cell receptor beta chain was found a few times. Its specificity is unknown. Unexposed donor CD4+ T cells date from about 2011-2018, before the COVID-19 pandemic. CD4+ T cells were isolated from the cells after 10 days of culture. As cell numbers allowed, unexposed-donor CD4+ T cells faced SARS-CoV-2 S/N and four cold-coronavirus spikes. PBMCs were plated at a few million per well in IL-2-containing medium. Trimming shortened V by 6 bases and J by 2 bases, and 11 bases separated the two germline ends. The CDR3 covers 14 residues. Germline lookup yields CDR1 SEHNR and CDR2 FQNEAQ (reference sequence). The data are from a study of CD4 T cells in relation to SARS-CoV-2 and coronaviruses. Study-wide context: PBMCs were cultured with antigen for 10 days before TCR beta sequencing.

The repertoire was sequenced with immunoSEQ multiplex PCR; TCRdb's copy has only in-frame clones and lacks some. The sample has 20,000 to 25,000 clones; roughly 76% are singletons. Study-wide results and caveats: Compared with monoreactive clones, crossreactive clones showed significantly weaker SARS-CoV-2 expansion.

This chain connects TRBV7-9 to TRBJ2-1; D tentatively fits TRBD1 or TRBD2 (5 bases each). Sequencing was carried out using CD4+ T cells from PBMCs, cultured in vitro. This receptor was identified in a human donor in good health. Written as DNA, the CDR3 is TGTGCCAGCAGAGCCGGGACGGCCTACAATGAGCAGTTCTTC. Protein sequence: CASRAGTAYNEQFF.